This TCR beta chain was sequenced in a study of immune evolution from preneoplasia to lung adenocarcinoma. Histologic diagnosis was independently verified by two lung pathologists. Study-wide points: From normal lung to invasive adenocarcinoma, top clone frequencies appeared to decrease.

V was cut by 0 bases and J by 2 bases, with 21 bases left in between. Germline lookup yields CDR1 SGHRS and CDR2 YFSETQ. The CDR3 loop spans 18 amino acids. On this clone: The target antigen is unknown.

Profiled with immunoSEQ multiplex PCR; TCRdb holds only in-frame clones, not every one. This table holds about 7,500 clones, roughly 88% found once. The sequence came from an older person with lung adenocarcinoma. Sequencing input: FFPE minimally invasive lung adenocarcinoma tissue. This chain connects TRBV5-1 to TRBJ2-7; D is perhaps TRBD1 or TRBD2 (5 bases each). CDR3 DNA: TGCGCCAGCAGCTTGGAACGGGGCGGTGTGGCGGTTACCTACGAGCAGTACTTC. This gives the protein CASSLERGGVAVTYEQYF.